The rows below give T cell receptor beta chains drawn from one sample of a study of identifying expanded T cells in peripheral blood. The protocol was immunoSEQ multiplex PCR, while the TCRdb copy is restricted to in-frame clones and leaves out a portion. The sample holds approximately 110,000 clones, roughly 90% seen once. Material for sequencing was blood. The receptor set was obtained from a person aged 18-69 years in good health. Both conserved end residues are part of each CDR3. Each record gives: CDR3 DNA, CDR3 protein, clone size, J gene, V gene, D gene. A D gene is named only where the DNA matches it firmly. Only some rows state a clone size, as once, few, many or a class for expanded clones.

DNA: TGTGCCATCGGGGTTGACGGAGCAGATACGCAGTATTTT
CDR3: CAIGVDGADTQYF
size: NA
J: TRBJ2-3
V: TRBV25-1
D: NA

DNA: TGTGCCAGCAGCTCGACGGACATATATGGCTACACCTTC
CDR3: CASSSTDIYGYTF
size: once
J: TRBJ1-2
V: TRBV7-9
D: NA

DNA: TGTGCCAGCAGGGGGGGACTTTACTACAATGAGCAGTTCTTC
CDR3: CASRGGLYYNEQFF
size: once
J: TRBJ2-1
V: TRBV6-6
D: NA

DNA: TGTGCCACCAGCAGAGAGAGGACAGGGGGCTTCGAGCAGTACTTC
CDR3: CATSRERTGGFEQYF
size: NA
J: TRBJ2-7
V: TRBV15
D: TRBD1

DNA: TGTGCCAGCAGCCAACGATCGGGAGGCGGGGGGCAATACAATGAGCAGTTCTTC
CDR3: CASSQRSGGGGQYNEQFF
size: NA
J: TRBJ2-1
V: TRBV14
D: TRBD2

DNA: TGTGCCAGCAGCTTAGCGGGCTCCCGGGCGTACGAGCAGTACTTC
CDR3: CASSLAGSRAYEQYF
size: NA
J: TRBJ2-7
V: TRBV7-9
D: NA

DNA: TGTGCCAGCAGGGGGACAGCCTCCTACGAGCAGTACTTC
CDR3: CASRGTASYEQYF
size: NA
J: TRBJ2-7
V: TRBV27
D: TRBD1

DNA: TGTGCCAGAAGTTTACAGGGGGCGTCGGCTCAGCCCCAGCATTTT
CDR3: CARSLQGASAQPQHF
size: NA
J: TRBJ1-5
V: TRBV6-5
D: TRBD1

DNA: TGTGCCAGCAGCTTCGAGCGAGGGGATACGCAGTATTTT
CDR3: CASSFERGDTQYF
size: few
J: TRBJ2-3
V: TRBV7-6
D: NA

DNA: TGTGCCAGCAGTTCACGGGGGGGATGGGAGCCCCAGCATTTT
CDR3: CASSSRGGWEPQHF
size: NA
J: TRBJ1-5
V: TRBV6-5
D: NA

DNA: TGTGCCAGCTCACCACCGGGCCAGAGTAACACCATATATTTT
CDR3: CASSPPGQSNTIYF
size: NA
J: TRBJ1-3
V: TRBV18
D: NA

DNA: TGTGCCAGCAGCTTAGACAGGGGCAATGAAAAACTGTTTTTT
CDR3: CASSLDRGNEKLFF
size: NA
J: TRBJ1-4
V: TRBV7-2
D: TRBD1

DNA: TGTGCCAGCAGCCAAGATCTCGGCGGGGGTAATTACGAGCAGTACTTC
CDR3: CASSQDLGGGNYEQYF
size: once
J: TRBJ2-7
V: TRBV4-2
D: TRBD2

DNA: TGTGCCAGCAGCCTCCGCCGGGGCCGAGTTAGTCACACCGGGGAGCTGTTTTTT
CDR3: CASSLRRGRVSHTGELFF
size: NA
J: TRBJ2-2
V: TRBV7-9
D: NA

DNA: TGTGCCAGCAGTTACTCGACCTCCTACGAGCAGTACTTC
CDR3: CASSYSTSYEQYF
size: NA
J: TRBJ2-7
V: TRBV6-5
D: NA

DNA: TGTGCCAGCAGCTTGGGGGAGACAGGGGGCTACTATGGCTACACCTTC
CDR3: CASSLGETGGYYGYTF
size: NA
J: TRBJ1-2
V: TRBV5-6
D: TRBD1

DNA: TGTGCCAGTAGTATGAGACGGGGGAGGGTAGGCACTGAAGCTTTCTTT
CDR3: CASSMRRGRVGTEAFF
size: NA
J: TRBJ1-1
V: TRBV19
D: NA

DNA: TGTGCTAGTGCCTCGGCTAGCGGGGGCTTGGAAACAGATACGCAGTATTTT
CDR3: CASASASGGLETDTQYF
size: NA
J: TRBJ2-3
V: TRBV12-5
D: TRBD2

DNA: TGTGCCAGCAGCTCCGACTACGAGCAGTACTTC
CDR3: CASSSDYEQYF
size: NA
J: TRBJ2-7
V: TRBV7-6
D: NA

DNA: TGTGCCAGCAGCTTATTATTGGGACAGGGGCTGGGGCACGAGCAGTACTTC
CDR3: CASSLLLGQGLGHEQYF
size: once
J: TRBJ2-7
V: TRBV7-8
D: TRBD1

DNA: TGTGCCAGCAGTTCGGGGTATAGCAATCAGCCCCAGCATTTT
CDR3: CASSSGYSNQPQHF
size: NA
J: TRBJ1-5
V: TRBV27
D: NA

DNA: TGTGCCAGCAGCCCCCGGGACAGGGAGAGCACAGATACGCAGTATTTT
CDR3: CASSPRDRESTDTQYF
size: once
J: TRBJ2-3
V: TRBV21-1
D: NA

DNA: TGCGCCAGCAGCTCAGCCAGGAACACCGGGGAGCTGTTTTTT
CDR3: CASSSARNTGELFF
size: once
J: TRBJ2-2
V: TRBV4-3
D: NA

DNA: TGCAGTGCTGGAACAGGGAACGGCTACACCTTC
CDR3: CSAGTGNGYTF
size: NA
J: TRBJ1-2
V: TRBV20-1
D: NA

DNA: TGTGCCAGCAGTTACCCAGCGGGGGGAGGTTACAATGAGCAGTTCTTC
CDR3: CASSYPAGGGYNEQFF
size: NA
J: TRBJ2-1
V: TRBV6-5
D: TRBD2

DNA: TGCGCCAGCAGCTTGGAACCCAACTACGAGCAGTACTTC
CDR3: CASSLEPNYEQYF
size: NA
J: TRBJ2-7
V: TRBV5-1
D: NA

DNA: TGTGCCAGCAGTTACTCCGGGTACGGGAACACTGAAGCTTTCTTT
CDR3: CASSYSGYGNTEAFF
size: once
J: TRBJ1-1
V: TRBV6-5
D: NA

DNA: TGTGCCAGCAGTTTGACAGGCAGCTACGAGCAGTACTTC
CDR3: CASSLTGSYEQYF
size: once
J: TRBJ2-7
V: TRBV28
D: NA

DNA: TGTGCCAGCTCACCATTTTCTGGATTCGGTAGCGGGGAATACAATGAGCAGTTCTTC
CDR3: CASSPFSGFGSGEYNEQFF
size: NA
J: TRBJ2-1
V: TRBV18
D: TRBD2

DNA: TGTGCCAGCAGCTTATCCTTCGACTCTAGAAAACTGTTTTTT
CDR3: CASSLSFDSRKLFF
size: NA
J: TRBJ1-4
V: TRBV7-2
D: NA

DNA: TGTGCCAGCAGTTCCCATGGACAGGGGATCACTGAAGCTTTCTTT
CDR3: CASSSHGQGITEAFF
size: NA
J: TRBJ1-1
V: TRBV28
D: TRBD1

DNA: TGCGCCAGCAGCCAAGGGCCAGGGTGGGACATTCAGTACTTC
CDR3: CASSQGPGWDIQYF
size: NA
J: TRBJ2-4
V: TRBV4-1
D: NA

DNA: TGCGCCAGCAGTGAGTCCGCCCCGGCAGATACGCAGTATTTT
CDR3: CASSESAPADTQYF
size: NA
J: TRBJ2-3
V: TRBV10-1
D: NA

DNA: TGTGCCAGCAGCTTGAGGGACCTTAGTGGCTACACCTTC
CDR3: CASSLRDLSGYTF
size: NA
J: TRBJ1-2
V: TRBV7-9
D: NA

DNA: TGTGCCAGCAGTCAACTTGCCAGGGGGATCAGCTATGGCTACACCTTC
CDR3: CASSQLARGISYGYTF
size: NA
J: TRBJ1-2
V: TRBV14
D: TRBD1

DNA: TGTGCCAGCAGCGCCCAGGGGGCAGTGGAGACCCAGTACTTC
CDR3: CASSAQGAVETQYF
size: NA
J: TRBJ2-5
V: TRBV5-4
D: TRBD1

DNA: TGTGCCTGGGGAATCCAGGGAAGGGGAGAAAAACTGTTTTTT
CDR3: CAWGIQGRGEKLFF
size: NA
J: TRBJ1-4
V: TRBV30
D: NA

DNA: TGTGCCAGCAGCCAGTTCCGGGAGCTGTTTTTT
CDR3: CASSQFRELFF
size: NA
J: TRBJ2-2
V: TRBV28
D: NA

DNA: TGTGCCAGCAGTGAAGACAACACAGATACGCAGTATTTT
CDR3: CASSEDNTDTQYF
size: NA
J: TRBJ2-3
V: TRBV2
D: NA

DNA: TGTGCCAGCACATCAGGGGAAAGTAGCAATCAGCCCCAGCATTTT
CDR3: CASTSGESSNQPQHF
size: NA
J: TRBJ1-5
V: TRBV5-8
D: NA

DNA: TGCGCCAGCAGCCAAGATTATGAAAAACTGTTTTTT
CDR3: CASSQDYEKLFF
size: NA
J: TRBJ1-4
V: TRBV4-3
D: NA

DNA: TGTGCCAGCAGTTTAGTCGGCTCGTTGCGACTAGCCCCAGATACGCAGTATTTT
CDR3: CASSLVGSLRLAPDTQYF
size: NA
J: TRBJ2-3
V: TRBV27
D: TRBD2

DNA: TGTGCCAGCAGCCGGGATTTGGAGTACACCTTC
CDR3: CASSRDLEYTF
size: NA
J: TRBJ1-2
V: TRBV7-9
D: NA

DNA: TGCAGCGTCGAGAAAGAGGCAGATACGCAGTATTTT
CDR3: CSVEKEADTQYF
size: NA
J: TRBJ2-3
V: TRBV29-1
D: NA

DNA: TGTGCCAGCAGCTCCCAGCCGGGGGAGGACAATGAGCAGTTCTTC
CDR3: CASSSQPGEDNEQFF
size: NA
J: TRBJ2-1
V: TRBV7-7
D: NA

DNA: TGTGCCAGCTCACTCCGGGACGGGCTCTACGAGCAGTACTTC
CDR3: CASSLRDGLYEQYF
size: NA
J: TRBJ2-7
V: TRBV18
D: NA

DNA: TGTGCCAGCAGCCGCAGCCCAGCGGGGGTAGCCTACGAGCAGTACTTC
CDR3: CASSRSPAGVAYEQYF
size: NA
J: TRBJ2-7
V: TRBV5-6
D: TRBD2

DNA: TGTGCCAGCAGCCCGACAGGGTATGATTCACCCCTCCACTTT
CDR3: CASSPTGYDSPLHF
size: NA
J: TRBJ1-6
V: TRBV4-2
D: TRBD1

DNA: TGCGCCAGCAGCCTCGGACAGGGGGGTGGAGATACGCAGTATTTT
CDR3: CASSLGQGGGDTQYF
size: NA
J: TRBJ2-3
V: TRBV5-1
D: TRBD1

DNA: TGTGCCAGCAGTTACCTGCGGGATGAAAAACTGTTTTTT
CDR3: CASSYLRDEKLFF
size: NA
J: TRBJ1-4
V: TRBV6-6
D: NA

DNA: TGTGCCAGCAGCGTAGCCCTAGGGGGGACAGAATTGCAAGAGACCCAGTACTTC
CDR3: CASSVALGGTELQETQYF
size: NA
J: TRBJ2-5
V: TRBV9
D: NA

DNA: TGCGCCAGCAGCTTGAGTACGGAAAATTCACCCCTCCACTTT
CDR3: CASSLSTENSPLHF
size: many
J: TRBJ1-6
V: TRBV5-1
D: NA

DNA: TGTGCCAGCAGCTTCGAGACTAGCGTGGAGACCCAGTACTTC
CDR3: CASSFETSVETQYF
size: NA
J: TRBJ2-5
V: TRBV5-6
D: TRBD2

DNA: TGTGCCAGCAGCGGGACTAGCGGGGGATCGCAGTATTTT
CDR3: CASSGTSGGSQYF
size: NA
J: TRBJ2-3
V: TRBV11-2
D: TRBD2

DNA: TGTGCCAGCAGTTACTCTTCCGGAAATGAGCAGTTCTTC
CDR3: CASSYSSGNEQFF
size: NA
J: TRBJ2-1
V: TRBV6-5
D: NA

DNA: TGCGCCAGCAGCCAAGCGAGGCAGGGCTCAGGGGGGCCCTACACCTTC
CDR3: CASSQARQGSGGPYTF
size: NA
J: TRBJ1-2
V: TRBV4-3
D: TRBD1